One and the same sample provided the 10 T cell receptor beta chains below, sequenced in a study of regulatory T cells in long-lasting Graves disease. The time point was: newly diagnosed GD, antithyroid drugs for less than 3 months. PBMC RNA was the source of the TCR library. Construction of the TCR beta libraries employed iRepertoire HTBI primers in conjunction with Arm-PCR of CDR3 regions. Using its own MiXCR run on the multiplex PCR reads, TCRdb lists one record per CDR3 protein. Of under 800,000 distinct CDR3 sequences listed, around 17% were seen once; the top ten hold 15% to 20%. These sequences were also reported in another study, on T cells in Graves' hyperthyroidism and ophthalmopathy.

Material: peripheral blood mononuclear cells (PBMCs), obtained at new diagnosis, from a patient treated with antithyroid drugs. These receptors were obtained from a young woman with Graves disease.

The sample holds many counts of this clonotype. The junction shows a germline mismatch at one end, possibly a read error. The CDR3 reads CASSRDRGAYEQYF. CDR3 sequence (DNA): TGTGCCAGCAGCCGGGACAGGGGAGCCTACGAGCAGTACTTC. The V gene is TRBV10-1, the J gene TRBJ2-7; 10 bases fit TRBD1. Germline CDR1 WNHNN, CDR2 SYGVQD (reference sequence). The CDR3 covers 14 residues.

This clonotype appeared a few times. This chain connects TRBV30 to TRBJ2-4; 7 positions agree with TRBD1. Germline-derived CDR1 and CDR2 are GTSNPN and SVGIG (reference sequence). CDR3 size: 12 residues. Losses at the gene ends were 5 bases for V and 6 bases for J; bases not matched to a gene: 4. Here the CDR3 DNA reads TGTGCCTGGGGGACAGTCTCAAACATTCAGTACTTC. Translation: CAWGTVSNIQYF.

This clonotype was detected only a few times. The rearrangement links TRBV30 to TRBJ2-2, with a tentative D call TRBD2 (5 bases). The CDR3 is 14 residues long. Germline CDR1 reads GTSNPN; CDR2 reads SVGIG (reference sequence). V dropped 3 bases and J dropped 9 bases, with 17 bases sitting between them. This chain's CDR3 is CAWRVVGSIRELFF. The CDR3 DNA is TGTGCCTGGAGGGTGGTGGGGAGCATTCGGGAGCTGTTTTTT. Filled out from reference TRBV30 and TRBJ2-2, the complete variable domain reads SQTIHQWPATLVQPVGSPLSLECTVEGTSNPNLYWYRQAAGRGLQLLFYSVGIGQISSEVPQNLSASRPQDRQFILSSKKLLLSDSGFYLCAWRVVGSIRELFFGEGSRLTVL.

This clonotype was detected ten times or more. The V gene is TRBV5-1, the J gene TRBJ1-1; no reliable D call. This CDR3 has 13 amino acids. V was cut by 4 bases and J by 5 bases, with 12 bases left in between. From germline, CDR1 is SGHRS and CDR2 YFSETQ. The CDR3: CASSLATGTEAFF. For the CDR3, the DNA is TGCGCCAGCAGCCTCGCGACGGGGACTGAAGCTTTCTTT.

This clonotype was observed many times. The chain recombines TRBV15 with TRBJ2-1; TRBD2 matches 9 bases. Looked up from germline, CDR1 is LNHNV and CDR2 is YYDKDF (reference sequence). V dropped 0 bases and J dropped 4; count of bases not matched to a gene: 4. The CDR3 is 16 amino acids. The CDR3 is CATSRDRGLAYNEQFF. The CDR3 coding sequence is TGTGCCACCAGCAGAGATCGCGGACTAGCGTACAATGAGCAGTTCTTC.

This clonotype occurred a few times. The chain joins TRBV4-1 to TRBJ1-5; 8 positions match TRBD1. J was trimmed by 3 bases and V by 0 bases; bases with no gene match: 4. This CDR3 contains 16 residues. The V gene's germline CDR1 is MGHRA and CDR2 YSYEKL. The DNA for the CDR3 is TGCGCCAGCAGCCAAGACAAGGGACAGGTCAATCAGCCCCAGCATTTT. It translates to CASSQDKGQVNQPQHF.

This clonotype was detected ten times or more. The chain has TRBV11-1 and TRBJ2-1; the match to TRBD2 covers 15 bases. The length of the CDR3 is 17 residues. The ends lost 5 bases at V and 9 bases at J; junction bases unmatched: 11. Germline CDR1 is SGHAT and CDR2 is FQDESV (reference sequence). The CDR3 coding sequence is TGTGCCAGCAGCGCTCAGATGGGGACTAGCGGGGGGTTTGAGCAGTTCTTC. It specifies CASSAQMGTSGGFEQFF.

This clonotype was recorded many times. The CDR3 is CSARETGRFYGYTF. In DNA form, the CDR3 reads TGCAGTGCTAGGGAAACGGGGAGATTTTATGGCTACACCTTC. This sequence joins TRBV20-1 and TRBJ1-2; no clear D. Germline V gives CDR1 DFQATT, CDR2 SNEGSKA (reference sequence). This CDR3 comprises 14 residues. V lost 3 bases, J lost 5 bases, and 16 bases lay in between.

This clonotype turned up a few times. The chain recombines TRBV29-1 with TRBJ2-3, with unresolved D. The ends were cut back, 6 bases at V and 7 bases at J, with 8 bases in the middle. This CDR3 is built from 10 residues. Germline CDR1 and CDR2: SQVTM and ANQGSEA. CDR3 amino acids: CSVADNTQYF. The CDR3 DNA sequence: TGCAGCGTGGCCGACAATACGCAGTATTTT.

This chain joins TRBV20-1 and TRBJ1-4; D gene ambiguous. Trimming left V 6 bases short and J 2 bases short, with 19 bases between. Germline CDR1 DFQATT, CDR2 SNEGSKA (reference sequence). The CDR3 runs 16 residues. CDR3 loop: CSAQENPTVTNEKLFF. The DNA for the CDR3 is TGCAGTGCCCAGGAAAACCCGACCGTTACTAATGAAAAACTGTTTTTT.